This TCR beta chain was recovered during a study of T cell changes during pregnancy in multiple sclerosis. V was pared by 3 bases and J by 2 bases, with 5 bases of the junction left unmatched. This CDR3 has 15 amino acids. Germline V gene lookup returns CDR1 KGHSH and CDR2 LQKENI. Produced via immunoSEQ multiplex PCR; TCRdb's table is partial and in-frame only. This table holds about 62,000 clones, over 80% found once. The starting material was peripheral blood, obtained in the second trimester of pregnancy. The TCR comes from a female donor in good health, enrolled as a control in a pregnancy study. This chain joins TRBV18 and TRBJ1-2; 8 positions match TRBD1. CDR3 in amino acids: CASSPMTGANYGYTF. The CDR3 DNA follows: TGTGCCAGCTCACCGATGACAGGGGCAAACTATGGCTACACCTTC.